A single sample gave rise to the 27 T cell receptor beta chains below, sequenced in a study of cytomegalovirus exposure and HLA in healthy donors. PCR involved 60 Vbeta and 13 Jbeta primers. Repertoires were generated with immunoSEQ multiplex PCR, while TCRdb's copy carries only in-frame clones and drops some. The sample holds 30,000 to 40,000 clones; about 67% are singletons and the top ten take roughly a tenth. Sequencing was performed on PBMCs. The receptors come from a man in his forties in good health and CMV-seropositive.

The genes are TRBV10-3 and TRBJ2-5; TRBD2 agrees at 7 bases. V shed 1 base and J 5 bases; nucleotides not matched to a gene: 4. Per germline, CDR1 ENHRY and CDR2 SYGVKD. CDR3 size: 14 residues. The CDR3 sequence is CAISEWGGDETQYF. The CDR3 DNA reads as TGTGCCATCAGTGAGTGGGGAGGGGATGAGACCCAGTACTTC.

The gene calls are TRBV5-1 and TRBJ1-4; the D is unclear. Germline V gene lookup returns CDR1 SGHRS and CDR2 YFSETQ. The CDR3 has 15 amino acids. V lost 0 bases, J lost 4 bases, and 10 bases lay in between. CDR3 nucleotides: TGCGCCAGCAGCTTGGGCGGGAACGATAATGAAAAACTGTTTTTT. Amino acid sequence: CASSLGGNDNEKLFF. Complete variable domain (other parts from reference TRBV5-1 and TRBJ1-4): KAGVTQTPRYLIKTRGQQVTLSCSPISGHRSVSWYQQTPGQGLQFLFEYFSETQRNKGNFPGRFSGRQFSNSRSEMNVSTLELGDSALYLCASSLGGNDNEKLFFGSGTQLSVL.

V and J are TRBV28 and TRBJ2-5, with 11 bases matching TRBD2. CDR1 MDHEN and CDR2 SYDVKM come from the germline V gene. V lost 3 bases and J lost 5; bases outside the gene matches: 8. There are 16 residues in the CDR3. CDR3: CASSFGTSGPGETQYF. The DNA for the CDR3 is TGTGCCAGCAGTTTTGGGACTAGCGGCCCCGGGGAGACCCAGTACTTC. The complete variable domain, with remaining parts taken from reference TRBV28 and TRBJ2-5, reads DVKVTQSSRYLVKRTGEKVFLECVQDMDHENMFWYRQDPGLGLRLIYFSYDVKMKEKGDIPEGYSVSREKKERFSLILESASTNQTSMYLCASSFGTSGPGETQYFGPGTRLLVL.

On this clone: Mismatch with germline at one junction end may stem from a read error. This chain uses TRBV7-9 with TRBJ2-1, with a possible D match to TRBD2 (7 bases). Per the germline V gene, CDR1 is SEHNR and CDR2 is FQNEAQ (reference sequence). The length of the CDR3 is 15 residues. The CDR3 DNA reads as TGTTCCAGCAGCTTAGAGGGGGGGGCGTTCGATGAGCAGTTCTTC. Residues: CSSSLEGGAFDEQFF.

A remark on this clone: A read error may produce the germline difference seen at one junction end. The chain couples TRBV12-5 to TRBJ2-2, with 8 bases fitting TRBD2. CDR1 and CDR2 from the germline V gene are LGHNT and FRNRAP. The CDR3 loop spans 16 amino acids. DNA of the CDR3: TGTGCTAGGGGTTTGACCGGGGGGGGGTTTACCGGGGAGCTGTTTTTT. Translating gives CARGLTGGGFTGELFF.

The chain recombines TRBV7-8 with TRBJ2-1; TRBD1 matches at 7 bases. CDR1 SGHVS and CDR2 FQNEAQ come from the germline V gene. The CDR3 covers 15 residues. After removal of 4 bases from V and 4 bases from J, the junction contained 7 bases not matched to a gene. The CDR3 sequence is CASSSTGTAYNEQFF. CDR3 nucleotides: TGTGCCAGCAGCTCAACCGGGACAGCATACAATGAGCAGTTCTTC.

This clone occurred once. This chain uses TRBV23-1 with TRBJ1-5; D is unclear. TRBV23-1 is annotated as an ORF whose role is uncertain. There are 15 residues in the CDR3. Deletions cut 3 bases from V and 5 bases from J, with 14 bases between. Here the CDR3 DNA reads TGCGCCAGCAGTCAGCCCGGGATCTTATATCAGCCCCAGCATTTT. Residues: CASSQPGILYQPQHF.

V gene TRBV11-3 combines with J gene TRBJ2-5; D perhaps matches TRBD1 (6 bases). Germline V gene sequence: CDR1 SGHNT, CDR2 YENEEA. CDR3 length: 13 amino acids. V gave up 9 bases and J gave up 4 bases, with 15 bases separating them. The CDR3 loop is CASQTVRGETQYF. The CDR3 DNA reads TGTGCCAGTCAAACGGTCAGGGGAGAGACCCAGTACTTC.

The rearrangement links TRBV25-1 to TRBJ1-6, with D unclear. The V gene lost 5 bases and the J gene lost 9 bases, with 11 bases spanning the gap. Germline assignment: CDR1 MGHDK and CDR2 SYGVNS. This CDR3 has 13 residues. The CDR3 loop is CASSQDRASPLHF. CDR3 nucleotide sequence: TGTGCCAGCAGTCAAGATCGAGCTTCACCCCTCCACTTT.

This clone was counted once. V is TRBV19 and J is TRBJ2-1; tentative D call: TRBD2 (6 bases). V was clipped by 9 bases and J by 3 bases, with 15 bases between them. Germline CDR1 LNHDA, CDR2 SQIVND (reference sequence). The CDR3 extends over 14 amino acids. The CDR3 spells CARVGGRHYNEQFF. Here the CDR3 DNA reads TGTGCCAGAGTGGGGGGACGGCACTACAATGAGCAGTTCTTC.

The chain couples TRBV11-2 to TRBJ2-1, with 9 bases matching TRBD2. Per the germline V gene, CDR1 is SGHAT and CDR2 is FQNNGV. This CDR3 is built from 13 residues. The V gene end was trimmed by 6 bases and the J gene end by 7 bases; junction bases not matched to a gene: 4. The DNA for the CDR3 is TGTGCCAGCAGAGACGCGGGGGGGAATGAGCAGTTCTTC. It specifies CASRDAGGNEQFF.

The chain recombines TRBV2 with TRBJ2-2; possible D gene TRBD1, 6 bases. The germline CDR1 and CDR2 sequences are SNHLY and FYNNEI. CDR3 length equals 14 residues. Trimming pared 8 bases from V and 0 bases from J, leaving 10 bases between. This chain's CDR3 is CASSDRSNTGELFF. DNA of the CDR3: TGTGCCAGCTCCGACAGGTCGAACACCGGGGAGCTGTTTTTT.

V usage is TRBV12-5 and J usage is TRBJ2-3; a possible D gene is TRBD1 (6 bases). The germline V gene has CDR1 LGHNT and CDR2 FRNRAP. The CDR3 sequence is 13 residues long. Trimming took off 5 bases at V and 9 bases at J, with 15 bases between the two ends. CDR3 coding DNA: TGTGCTAGTGGTCTGACCGGGACACCCACGCAGTATTTT. Encoded protein: CASGLTGTPTQYF.

The V and J genes are TRBV18 and TRBJ2-5, with 9 bases that match TRBD2. This CDR3 region has 16 residues. With V trimmed by 3 bases and J by 5 bases, 10 bases remained unmatched. Germline CDR1 is KGHSH and CDR2 is LQKENI. The DNA for the CDR3 is TGTGCCAGCTCACCGAGAACAGCGGGGGGCGAGGAGACCCAGTACTTC. This encodes CASSPRTAGGEETQYF.

CDR3 coding DNA: TGTGCCAGCAGTGCAGGGAGGTCCGAGCAGTTCTTC. It specifies CASSAGRSEQFF. The chain uses TRBV6-4 and TRBJ2-1, with D possibly matching TRBD2 (6 bases). Germline V gives CDR1 MRHNA, CDR2 SNTAGT. This CDR3 is 12 amino acids long. The V and J ends lost 4 bases and 10 bases respectively, with 11 bases between them.

The sample holds a few counts of this clone. The chain has TRBV18 and TRBJ1-4; a weak D match, TRBD1 (5 bases). There are 13 residues in the CDR3. V lost 4 bases, J lost 3 bases, and 6 bases lay in between. Per germline, CDR1 KGHSH and CDR2 LQKENI. CDR3 coding DNA: TGTGCCAGCTCACAGGGGTCTAATGAAAAACTGTTTTTT. Translation: CASSQGSNEKLFF.

The J gene is TRBJ2-5, the V gene TRBV6-6, with TRBD1 matching over 9 bases. Near its end, the DNA agrees better with TRBJ2-7, so the J call may be wrong. The germline V gene has CDR1 MNHNY and CDR2 SVGAGI (reference sequence). The CDR3 contains 14 residues. The CDR3 DNA sequence: TGTGCCAGCAGCGAGACAGGGGGTATATACGAGCAGTACTTC. It yields the protein CASSETGGIYEQYF.

This clone was seen just once. V and J are TRBV5-6 and TRBJ1-4, with D maybe TRBD1 (5 bases). Trimming took off 1 base at V and 7 bases at J, with 11 bases between the two ends. CDR1 SGHDT and CDR2 YYEEEE come from the germline V gene. CDR3 length equals 14 residues. The CDR3 reads CASSLFGGGEKLFF. In DNA form, the CDR3 reads TGTGCCAGCAGCTTGTTCGGGGGGGGTGAAAAACTGTTTTTT. The full variable domain, rest sourced from reference TRBV5-6 and TRBJ1-4, is DAGVTQSPTHLIKTRGQQVTLRCSPKSGHDTVSWYQQALGQGPQFIFQYYEEEERQRGNFPDRFSGHQFPNYSSELNVNALLLGDSALYLCASSLFGGGEKLFFGSGTQLSVL.

The V call is TRBV9, the J call TRBJ1-2, with 8 bases lining up with TRBD1. Germline lookup yields CDR1 SGDLS and CDR2 YYNGEE. The CDR3 consists of 14 residues. V lost 4 bases and J lost 6; bases outside the gene matches: 8. CDR3 sequence: CASSPVGQGDGYTF. CDR3 nucleotide sequence: TGTGCCAGCAGCCCCGTCGGACAGGGCGATGGCTACACCTTC. Full variable domain (missing parts from reference TRBV9 and TRBJ1-2): DSGVTQTPKHLITATGQRVTLRCSPRSGDLSVYWYQQSLDQGLQFLIQYYNGEERAKGNILERFSAQQFPDLHSELNLSSLELGDSALYFCASSPVGQGDGYTFGSGTRLTVV.

The rearrangement links TRBV5-5 to TRBJ1-4; 9 bases fit TRBD1. CDR1 is SGHKS, CDR2 YYEKEE, per germline (reference sequence). Germline trimming cut 4 bases from V and 9 bases from J; bases unmatched to any gene: 7. This CDR3 comprises 14 residues. CDR3 region: CASSPGTGFQKLFF. The CDR3 coding sequence is TGTGCCAGCAGCCCCGGGACAGGGTTCCAAAAACTGTTTTTT.

This clone showed up just once. The CDR3 spells CASSPDRGGNQPQHF. DNA for the CDR3: TGTGCCAGCAGCCCGGACAGGGGGGGCAATCAGCCCCAGCATTTT. V is TRBV7-2 and J is TRBJ1-5; the match to TRBD1 covers 10 bases. Germline V gene lookup returns CDR1 SGHTA and CDR2 FQGNSA. The CDR3 contains 15 residues. With 5 bases clipped from V and 2 bases from J, the junction kept 3 bases outside the gene matches.

V usage is TRBV5-6 and J usage is TRBJ1-1; D may be TRBD1 (6 bases). The CDR3 sequence is 14 residues long. Germline CDR1 SGHDT, CDR2 YYEEEE. V lost 4 bases and J 3 bases, leaving 13 bases between the germline ends. CDR3 DNA: TGTGCCAGCAGCCCGAATTACAGGGACACTGAAGCTTTCTTT. Amino acid sequence: CASSPNYRDTEAFF.

The rearrangement uses TRBV10-3 and TRBJ2-6; 8 bases map to TRBD1. The length of the CDR3 is 18 residues. Germline loops: CDR1 ENHRY, CDR2 SYGVKD. Germline trimming cut 3 bases from V and 1 base from J; bases unmatched to any gene: 8. The CDR3 reads CAISEVGRGQSGANVLTF. In DNA form, the CDR3 reads TGTGCCATCAGTGAAGTGGGCAGGGGGCAGTCTGGGGCCAACGTCCTGACTTTC.

J is TRBJ1-4 and V is TRBV2, with TRBD1 matching 7 bases. Germline assignment: CDR1 SNHLY and CDR2 FYNNEI. V gave up 7 bases and J gave up 8 bases; unmatched junction bases: 10. This CDR3 comprises 14 residues. The CDR3 loop reads CASTQKGAGEKLFF. The CDR3 DNA reads as TGTGCCAGCACCCAAAAGGGGGCTGGGGAAAAACTGTTTTTT.

The chain joins TRBV30 to TRBJ1-3; 8 bases align to TRBD1. The junction had 6 bases not matched to a gene; V was cut back by 4 bases and J by 4 bases. This CDR3 has 14 residues. The germline V gene encodes CDR1 GTSNPN and CDR2 SVGIG (reference sequence). This chain's CDR3 is CAWTGQGLGNTIYF. The CDR3 region has the DNA TGTGCCTGGACCGGACAGGGTCTGGGAAACACCATATATTTT.

This clone was counted only a few times. The J gene is TRBJ1-4, the V gene TRBV10-2, with a weak D call TRBD1 (6 bases). V was clipped by 3 bases and J by 4 bases, with 9 bases between them. CDR1 and CDR2 (germline): WSHSY, SAAADI. The CDR3 has 14 amino acids. In DNA form, the CDR3 reads TGCGCCAGCAGTGACGGGACATATAATGAAAAACTGTTTTTT. As protein: CASSDGTYNEKLFF.

The rearrangement links TRBV5-4 to TRBJ2-7; 13 nucleotides match TRBD2. The CDR3 length is 15 residues. J lost 3 bases, V lost 3 bases, and 3 bases had no gene match. CDR1 SGHNT and CDR2 YYREEE come from the germline V gene (reference sequence). The DNA of the CDR3 is TGTGCCAGCAGCTCGGGACTAGCGGGGAACTACGAGCAGTACTTC. This codes for CASSSGLAGNYEQYF. The entire variable domain, with the rest obtained from reference TRBV5-4 and TRBJ2-7, is as follows: ETGVTQSPTHLIKTRGQQVTLRCSSQSGHNTVSWYQQALGQGPQFIFQYYREEENGRGNFPPRFSGLQFPNYSSELNVNALELDDSALYLCASSSGLAGNYEQYFGPGTRLTVT.